What follows is one T cell receptor beta chain and its context. Antigen specificity is unknown. Method: immunoSEQ multiplex PCR; TCRdb's copy keeps in-frame clones and lacks some. Among some 23,000 clones listed, about 80% were seen once. The data derive from a study of PD-1 blockade in classical Hodgkin lymphoma. Whole-study findings and limits: Repertoire differences lack defined causes, possibly disease activity or prior therapy. Reported baseline diversity: healthy donors highest, relapsed/refractory patients lowest. Patients with a complete response exhibited baseline diversity comparable to newly diagnosed patients.

Germline assignment: CDR1 GTSNPN and CDR2 SVGIG (reference sequence). This CDR3 is built from 12 residues. The germline V and J ends were trimmed by 1 base and 2 bases, with 5 bases remaining between them. Relapses following autologous stem cell transplantation were seen in all patients, with brentuximab vedotin exposure varying. Patients reached a best response of complete response, partial response or progressive disease. The specimen was peripheral blood mononuclear cells (PBMCs), collected before the second cycle of nivolumab. The clonotype comes from a human donor with classical Hodgkin lymphoma. The rearrangement uses TRBV30 and TRBJ1-2; D uncertain. CDR3 DNA sequence: TGTGCCTGGAGTGCCTCAAACTATGGCTACACCTTC. Residues: CAWSASNYGYTF. Using reference TRBV30 and TRBJ1-2 for the parts outside the CDR3, the full variable domain is SQTIHQWPATLVQPVGSPLSLECTVEGTSNPNLYWYRQAAGRGLQLLFYSVGIGQISSEVPQNLSASRPQDRQFILSSKKLLLSDSGFYLCAWSASNYGYTFGSGTRLTVV.